This TCR beta chain was sequenced during a study of cytomegalovirus exposure and HLA in healthy donors. General study points: In presence/absence analyses, roughly uniform sequencing depth across donors was assumed.

The germline CDR1 and CDR2 sequences are GTSNPN and SVGIG (reference sequence). CDR3 length: 11 amino acids. Trimming removed 8 bases at V and 3 bases at J, with 10 bases between. This PCR relied on a set of 60 Vbeta primers and 13 Jbeta primers. Sequencing used immunoSEQ multiplex PCR; TCRdb keeps in-frame clones, though not all of them. This repertoire shows 85,000 to 100,000 clones, roughly 83% found once; its top ten account for less than 3.5%. This clone occurred a few times. Its matching antigen is unknown. This chain connects TRBV30 to TRBJ1-1, with D possibly matching TRBD1 (5 bases). The material sequenced was PBMCs. The source of this sequence is a male donor in good health and CMV-seropositive. This chain's CDR3 is CAGGRDTEAFF. The CDR3 DNA reads as TGTGCCGGGGGGAGGGACACTGAAGCTTTCTTT. The whole variable domain, remainder taken from reference TRBV30 and TRBJ1-1, is SQTIHQWPATLVQPVGSPLSLECTVEGTSNPNLYWYRQAAGRGLQLLFYSVGIGQISSEVPQNLSASRPQDRQFILSSKKLLLSDSGFYLCAGGRDTEAFFGQGTRLTVV.